Listed below are T cell receptor beta chains from one sample, sequenced in a study of identical twins. TCRdb recomputed calls from the 5' RACE reads with MiXCR, one row per CDR3 protein. Of 350,000 to 450,000 distinct CDR3 sequences listed, around a sixth are singletons. The specimen was naive T cells sorted from blood. All receptors derive from a man aged 50 or older in good health. The CDR3 runs from the conserved cysteine through the conserved F or W. The D gene is left open where the match is weak. The size entry is marked missing in some rows and otherwise reads once, few, many or a size class.

length	size	D	V	J	DNA	CDR3
12	few	.	TRBV6-5	TRBJ2-5	TGTGCCAGCAGTTACGACGGGGGGACCCAGTACTTC	CASSYDGGTQYF
15	few	.	TRBV5-1	TRBJ2-3	TGCGCCAGCAGCCGTGGAGGGACAGAGGCAGATACGCAGTATTTT	CASSRGGTEADTQYF
15	.	.	TRBV5-1	TRBJ2-7	TGCGCCAGCAGCTTGGTAGGCGACGGCTATGGGGAGCAGTACTTC	CASSLVGDGYGEQYF
14	few	.	TRBV21-1	TRBJ2-3	TGTGCCAGCAACGAAGGACAGGGCACAGATACGCAGTATTTT	CASNEGQGTDTQYF
13	many	.	TRBV11-2	TRBJ2-2	TGTGCCAGCAGCCCAGGGACTCCCGGGGAGCTGTTTTTT	CASSPGTPGELFF
18	many	TRBD1	TRBV20-1	TRBJ1-2	TGCAGTGCTAGACTTAATCCGGGACAGGGAAAGCATAACTATGGCTACACCTTC	CSARLNPGQGKHNYGYTF
16	.	TRBD1	TRBV9	TRBJ2-2	TGTGCCAGCAGCACGCAGGGACAGATGAACACCGGGGAGCTGTTTTTT	CASSTQGQMNTGELFF
15	.	TRBD2	TRBV12-3/TRBV12-4	TRBJ2-5	TGTGCCAGCAGCATCGCTGCGGGGGGCCAAGAGACCCAGTACTTC	CASSIAAGGQETQYF
14	few	.	TRBV12-3/TRBV12-4	TRBJ1-3	TGTGCCAGCAGTTTCGCCAGGACTGGAAACACCATATATTTT	CASSFARTGNTIYF
13	once	.	TRBV5-1	TRBJ2-7	TGCGCCAGCAGCGACCACAGGGTCCACGAGCAGTACTTC	CASSDHRVHEQYF
16	few	TRBD1	TRBV20-1	TRBJ1-2	TGCAGTGCTATCAGGGGGGGCGGTACGCAGGACTATGGCTACACCTTC	CSAIRGGGTQDYGYTF
18	many	.	TRBV4-2	TRBJ2-6	TGTGCCAGCAGCCAAGTTTGGTCCGGTAGTTCCGGGGCCAACGTCCTGACTTTC	CASSQVWSGSSGANVLTF
14	few	TRBD1	TRBV5-1	TRBJ2-4	TGCGCCAGCAGCCCGGGACAGCGGAAAAACATTCAGTACTTC	CASSPGQRKNIQYF
17	.	.	TRBV12-5	TRBJ2-7	TGTGCTAGTGGTTTGGTACGTATTCAGGGGCTCTCCTACGAGCAGTACTTC	CASGLVRIQGLSYEQYF
16	.	.	TRBV4-2	TRBJ2-2	TGTGCCAGCAGCCAAGATGGGGGGCGCGGCACCGGGGAGCTGTTTTTT	CASSQDGGRGTGELFF
16	many	.	TRBV10-3	TRBJ2-5	TGTGCCATCAGTGAGAATCCCGGTGGCCTCCAAGAGACCCAGTACTTC	CAISENPGGLQETQYF